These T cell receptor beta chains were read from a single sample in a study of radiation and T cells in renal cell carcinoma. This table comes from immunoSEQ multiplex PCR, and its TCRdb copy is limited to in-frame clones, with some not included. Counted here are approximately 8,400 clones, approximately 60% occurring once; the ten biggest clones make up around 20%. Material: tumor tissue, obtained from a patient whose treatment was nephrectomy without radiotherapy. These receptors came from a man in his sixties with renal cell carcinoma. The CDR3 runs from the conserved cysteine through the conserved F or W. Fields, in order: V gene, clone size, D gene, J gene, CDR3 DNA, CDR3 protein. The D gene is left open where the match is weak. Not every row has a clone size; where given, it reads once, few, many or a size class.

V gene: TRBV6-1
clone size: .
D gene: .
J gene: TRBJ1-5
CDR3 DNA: TGTGCCAGCAGTGAGATGGGGGTTTTTGGCAATCAGCCCCAGCATTTT
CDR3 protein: CASSEMGVFGNQPQHF

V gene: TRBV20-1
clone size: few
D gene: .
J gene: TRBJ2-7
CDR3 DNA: TGCAGTACTGGGGTGGGGGACGAGCAGTACTTC
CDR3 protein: CSTGVGDEQYF

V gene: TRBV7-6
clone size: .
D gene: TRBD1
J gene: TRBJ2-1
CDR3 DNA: TGTGCCAGCAGCTCCCGGACAGGGAACCAAGCCTACAATGAGCAGTTCTTC
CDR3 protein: CASSSRTGNQAYNEQFF

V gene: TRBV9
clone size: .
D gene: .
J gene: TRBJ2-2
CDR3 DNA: TGTGCCAGCAGCACCCAGTGGGGGCAGGTGCCCCACACCGGGGAGCTGTTTTTT
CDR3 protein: CASSTQWGQVPHTGELFF

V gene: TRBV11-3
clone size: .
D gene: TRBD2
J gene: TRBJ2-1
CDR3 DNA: TGTGCCAGCAGACCAGCCGGGACTAGCGGGGGGGGTTATGAGCAGTTCTTC
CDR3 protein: CASRPAGTSGGGYEQFF

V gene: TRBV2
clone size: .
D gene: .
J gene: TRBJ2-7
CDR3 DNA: TGTGCCAGCAGCCCCCCTTGGCAGAACGAGCAGTACTTC
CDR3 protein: CASSPPWQNEQYF

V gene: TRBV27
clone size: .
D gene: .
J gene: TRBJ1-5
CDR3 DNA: TGTGCCAGCAGTTTAGCGGGGGTATATCAGCCCCAGCATTTT
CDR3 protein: CASSLAGVYQPQHF

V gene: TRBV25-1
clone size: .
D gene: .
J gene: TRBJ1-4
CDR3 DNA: TGTGCCAGCAGTGAAATCGAGAATGAAAAACTGTTTTTT
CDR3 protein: CASSEIENEKLFF

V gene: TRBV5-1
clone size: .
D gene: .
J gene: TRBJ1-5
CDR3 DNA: TGCGCCAGCACTCCGGGACGAAAGGGCAATCAGCCCCAGCATTTT
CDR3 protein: CASTPGRKGNQPQHF

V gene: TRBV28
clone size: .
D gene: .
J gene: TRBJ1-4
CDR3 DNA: TGTGCCAGCAGTTTAACAGGAACTAATGAAAAACTGTTTTTT
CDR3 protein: CASSLTGTNEKLFF

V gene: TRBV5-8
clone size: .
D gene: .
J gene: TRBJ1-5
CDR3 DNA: TGTGCCAGCAGCGAAGGGGCTGCGAGCAATCAGCCCCAGCATTTT
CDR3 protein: CASSEGAASNQPQHF

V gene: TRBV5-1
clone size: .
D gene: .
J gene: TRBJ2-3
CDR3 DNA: TGCGCCAGCAGCTTGGCCGGGCAGGGAGGCGCAGATACGCAGTATTTT
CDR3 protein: CASSLAGQGGADTQYF

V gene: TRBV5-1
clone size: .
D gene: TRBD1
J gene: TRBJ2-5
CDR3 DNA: TGCGCCAGCAGCCTACGACAGGGAGACGGGGAAGAGACCCAGTACTTC
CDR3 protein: CASSLRQGDGEETQYF

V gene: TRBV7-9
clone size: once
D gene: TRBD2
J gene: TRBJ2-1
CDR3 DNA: TGTGCCAGCAGCCCAGGAAGCGGGGGCTCCTACAATGAGCAGTTCTTC
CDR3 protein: CASSPGSGGSYNEQFF

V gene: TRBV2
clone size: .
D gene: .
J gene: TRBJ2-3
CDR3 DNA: TGTGCCAGCAGTGAAGGGGCGGCAGATACGCAGTATTTT
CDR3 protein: CASSEGAADTQYF

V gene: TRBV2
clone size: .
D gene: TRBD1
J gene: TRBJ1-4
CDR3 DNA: TGTGCCAGCAGGAGGGACAGGGAGAAACTGTTTTTT
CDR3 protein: CASRRDREKLFF

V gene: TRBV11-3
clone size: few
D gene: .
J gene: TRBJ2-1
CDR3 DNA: TGTGCCAGCAGCTCGGGCTCCTACAATGAGCAGTTCTTC
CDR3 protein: CASSSGSYNEQFF

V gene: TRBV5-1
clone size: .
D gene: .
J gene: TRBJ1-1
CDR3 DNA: TGCGCCAGCAGCTTGGATCAGGGCACTGAAGCTTTCTTT
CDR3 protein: CASSLDQGTEAFF

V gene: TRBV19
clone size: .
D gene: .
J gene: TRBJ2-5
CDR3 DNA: TGTGCCAGTAGTATAGACACAGGGTATCAGACCCAGTACTTC
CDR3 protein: CASSIDTGYQTQYF

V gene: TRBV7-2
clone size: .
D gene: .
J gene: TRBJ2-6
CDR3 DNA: TGTGCCAGCGGAGCGGGGGCCAACGTCCTGACTTTC
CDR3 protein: CASGAGANVLTF

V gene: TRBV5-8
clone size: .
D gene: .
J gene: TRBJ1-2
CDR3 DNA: TGTGCCAGCGGCCCTTACGGCGATAACTATGGCTACACCTTC
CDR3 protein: CASGPYGDNYGYTF

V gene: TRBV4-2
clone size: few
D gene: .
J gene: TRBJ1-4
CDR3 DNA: TGTGCCAGCAGCCTTAACCTGGGCGGCCGAAATGAAAAACTGTTTTTT
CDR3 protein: CASSLNLGGRNEKLFF

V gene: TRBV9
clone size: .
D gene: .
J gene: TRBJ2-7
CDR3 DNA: TGTGCCAGCAGCGTAGAAGGTTCTAACGAGCAGTACTTC
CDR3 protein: CASSVEGSNEQYF

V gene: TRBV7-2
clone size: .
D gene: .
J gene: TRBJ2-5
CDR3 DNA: TGTGCCAGCAGCCTCGGGGGCCCCTCGTGGACCCAGTACTTC
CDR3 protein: CASSLGGPSWTQYF

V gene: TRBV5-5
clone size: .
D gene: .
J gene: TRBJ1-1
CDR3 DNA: TGTGCCAGCAGCTTGGGAGTGGCGGGGGTAGGGACTGAAGCTTTCTTT
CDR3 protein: CASSLGVAGVGTEAFF

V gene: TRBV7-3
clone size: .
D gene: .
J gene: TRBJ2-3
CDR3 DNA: TGTGCCAGCAGCTTATTGCCTCACACAGATACGCAGTATTTT
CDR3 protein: CASSLLPHTDTQYF

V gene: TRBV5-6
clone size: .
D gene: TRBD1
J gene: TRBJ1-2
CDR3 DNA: TGTGCCAGCAGCTTGGGACAGGGGGCCCGTGGCTACACCTTC
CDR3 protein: CASSLGQGARGYTF

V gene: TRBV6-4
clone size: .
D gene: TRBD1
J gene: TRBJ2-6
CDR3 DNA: TGTGCCAGGATTACCTCGGACAGGGATCGCTCTGGGGCCAACGTCCTGACTTTC
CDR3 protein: CARITSDRDRSGANVLTF

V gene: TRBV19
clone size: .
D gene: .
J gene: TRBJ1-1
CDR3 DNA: TGTGCCAGTACCACGAGGGCAGTAGATACAAGATTTAACACTGAAGCTTTCTTT
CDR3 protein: CASTTRAVDTRFNTEAFF

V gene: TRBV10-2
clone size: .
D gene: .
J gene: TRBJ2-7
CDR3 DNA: TGCGCCAGCAGTGGGCTGTGGGGGGCCACTGACGAGCAGTACTTC
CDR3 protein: CASSGLWGATDEQYF

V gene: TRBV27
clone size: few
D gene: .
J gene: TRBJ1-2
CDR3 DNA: TGTGCCAGCAGTTGGATGGCGAATCCTAACTATGGCTACACCTTC
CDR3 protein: CASSWMANPNYGYTF

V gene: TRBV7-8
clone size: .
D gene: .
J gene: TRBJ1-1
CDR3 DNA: TGTGCCAGCAGTCACGGGACAAATGAAGCTTTCTTT
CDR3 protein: CASSHGTNEAFF

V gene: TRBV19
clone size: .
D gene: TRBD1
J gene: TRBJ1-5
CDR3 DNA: TGTGCCAGTCTATCGGGACAGGGCGGGATTCAGCCCCAGCATTTT
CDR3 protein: CASLSGQGGIQPQHF

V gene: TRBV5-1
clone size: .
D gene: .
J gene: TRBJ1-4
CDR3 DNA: TGCGCCAGCAGCCCGGCAGGGACGGGTATCGGAAGTGAAAAACTGTTTTTT
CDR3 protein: CASSPAGTGIGSEKLFF

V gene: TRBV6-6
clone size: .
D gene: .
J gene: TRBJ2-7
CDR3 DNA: TGTGCCAGCAGTTTAACTGACCCAGCCTACGAGCAGTACTTC
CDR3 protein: CASSLTDPAYEQYF

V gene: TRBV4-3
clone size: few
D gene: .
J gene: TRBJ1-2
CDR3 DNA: TGCGCCAGCAGCCCCCAAGCACGGTCGGGCTACACCTTC
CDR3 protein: CASSPQARSGYTF

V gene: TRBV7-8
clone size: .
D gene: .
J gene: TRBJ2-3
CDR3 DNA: TGTGCCAGCAGCCCAGGTACCAGCGGGTACACAGATACGCAGTATTTT
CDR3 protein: CASSPGTSGYTDTQYF

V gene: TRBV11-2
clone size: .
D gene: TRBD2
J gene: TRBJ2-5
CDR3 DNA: TGTGCCAGCAGCCTGGGAAGCGGGGGGCTGGAGACCCAGTACTTC
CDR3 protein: CASSLGSGGLETQYF

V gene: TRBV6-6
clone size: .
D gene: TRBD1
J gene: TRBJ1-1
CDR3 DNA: TGTGCCAGCCTACAGGGGATGAACACTGAAGCTTTCTTT
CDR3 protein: CASLQGMNTEAFF